The present TCR beta chain was sequenced within a study of blood T cell repertoires in COVID-19. Assay used: immunoSEQ multiplex PCR; TCRdb lists only in-frame clones, some missing. In the table there are approximately 500,000 clones, roughly 89% of which are singletons. The CDR3 runs to 17 residues. Germline values: CDR1 LNHDA, CDR2 SQIVND (reference sequence). V dropped 5 bases and J dropped 8; count of bases not matched to a gene: 12. This clone appeared once. This receptor was identified in a woman in her forties or fifties with COVID-19, enrolled during active disease. The rearrangement joins TRBV19 to TRBJ2-3, with 14 nucleotides matching TRBD2. The sample was peripheral blood. This chain's CDR3 is CASSVGTSGGFQGTQYF. Here the CDR3 DNA reads TGTGCCAGTAGTGTGGGGACTAGCGGGGGTTTTCAGGGTACGCAGTATTTT.